This entry is about one T cell receptor beta chain. The antigen remains unidentified. The data originate from a study of identical twins. Whole-study findings and limits: Alpha sequences that were out-of-frame and twin-shared showed an excess of low generation probability. These conclusions were based on statistical analysis (cross-sectional, not following the same donors). In cord blood, abundant beta clonotypes had fewer insertions; memory showed no trend.

MiXCR, run by TCRdb on the 5' RACE reads, gives a single entry per CDR3 protein. The profile covers 200,000 to 250,000 distinct CDR3 sequences, with about 7.3% appearing a single time and approximately 3.7% taken by the ten largest. Trimming removed 5 bases from V and 2 bases from J, with 9 bases in between. This CDR3 spans 13 amino acids. Germline V gene lookup returns CDR1 LNHDA and CDR2 SQIVND (reference sequence). These records were also assigned to another study, of yellow fever vaccine responses in identical twins. This second report adds: The authors reported partly convergent, partly personalized vaccine responses in identical twins.

V gene TRBV19 combines with J gene TRBJ1-2; D gene uncertain. The origin of this receptor is a woman between 18 and 30 years old in good health. Material: memory (CD45RO+) T cells sorted from blood. CDR3 loop: CASSRTSNYGYTF. The DNA of the CDR3 is TGTGCCAGTAGTCGAACTTCCAACTATGGCTACACCTTC.